The rows below give T cell receptor beta chains drawn from one sample of a study of radiotherapy plus CTLA-4 blockade in lung cancer. The repertoire was sequenced with immunoSEQ multiplex PCR; TCRdb's copy has only in-frame clones and lacks some. Of around 59,000 clones listed, less than 75% are singletons. Sequencing was performed on peripheral blood, taken from a patient treated with radiotherapy plus ipilimumab. The source is a human donor with non-small cell lung cancer whose response to radiotherapy plus ipilimumab could not be evaluated. The CDR3 runs from the conserved cysteine through the conserved F or W. A D gene is named only where the DNA matches it firmly. Some rows mark clone size as missing; the rest say once, few, many or name a class of expanded clone.

d_gene,abundance,j_gene,v_gene,CDR3nt,CDR3aa
TRBD1,NA,TRBJ2-5,TRBV11-2,TGTGCCAGCAGCTCCGACAGGGAAGAGACCCAGTACTTC,CASSSDREETQYF
TRBD2,NA,TRBJ2-5,TRBV4-1,TGCGCCAGCAGCAGATCCTTCACGGGGACTAGCCAAGAGACCCAGTACTTC,CASSRSFTGTSQETQYF
NA,NA,TRBJ2-7,TRBV30,TGTGCCTGGACCGTAGGTAGTGGGAGCTACGAGCAGTACTTC,CAWTVGSGSYEQYF
NA,NA,TRBJ1-1,TRBV15,TGTGCCACCAGCAGTCGGGGGTTGAAGACTGAAGCTTTCTTT,CATSSRGLKTEAFF
NA,NA,TRBJ2-3,TRBV7-3,TGTGCCAGCAGCTTAAGCGGGGGCACAGATACGCAGTATTTT,CASSLSGGTDTQYF
TRBD2,NA,TRBJ2-7,TRBV6-1,TGTGCCAGCAGTCCGGACGGGGGGTCCTACGAGCAGTACTTC,CASSPDGGSYEQYF
TRBD1,NA,TRBJ1-2,TRBV2,TGTGCCAGCAGTAAGGGACAGGGTTCTGCCTATGGCTACACCTTC,CASSKGQGSAYGYTF
TRBD1,NA,TRBJ2-7,TRBV30,TGTGCCTGGAGTGTGGATCACAGGGGCGGGTACGAGCAGTACTTC,CAWSVDHRGGYEQYF
TRBD1,NA,TRBJ1-5,TRBV19,TGTGCCAGTAGTTCTGGGACAGCGAGCAATCAGCCCCAGCATTTT,CASSSGTASNQPQHF
NA,many,TRBJ2-7,TRBV7-9,TGTGCCAGCAGCTTAGCGGGGAGGGAGCAGTACTTC,CASSLAGREQYF
NA,NA,TRBJ2-1,TRBV12-5,TGTGCTAGTGGTTTACCGTCCTCCGGGAGTTCCAATGAGCAGTTCTTC,CASGLPSSGSSNEQFF
NA,few,TRBJ1-5,TRBV6-6,TGTGCCAGCAGTCGGGTCTTCAATCAGCCCCAGCATTTT,CASSRVFNQPQHF
NA,once,TRBJ1-2,TRBV15,TGTGCCACCAGCAGTGGTGAACCTGGCGGGTATGGCTACACCTTC,CATSSGEPGGYGYTF
TRBD2,NA,TRBJ2-7,TRBV5-4,TGCGCCAGCAGCCGGGGGGGGAGACTAGCGGGATGGGACGAGCAGTACTTC,CASSRGGRLAGWDEQYF
NA,NA,TRBJ1-5,TRBV6-5,TGTGCCAGCAGTACTAGAAGGGATCAGCCCCAGCATTTT,CASSTRRDQPQHF
NA,NA,TRBJ2-2,TRBV5-1,TGCGCCAGCAGCTTGGACAGGGCTGCCGGGGAGCTGTTTTTT,CASSLDRAAGELFF
TRBD1,few,TRBJ2-2,TRBV4-3,TGCGCCAGCAGCCTGCGGGACAGGGATCCCGGGGAGCTGTTTTTT,CASSLRDRDPGELFF
TRBD2,NA,TRBJ2-1,TRBV7-2,TGTGCCAGCAGCTTAACTTTCCGGACTAGCGGTACCTTAGGTGAGCAGTTCTTC,CASSLTFRTSGTLGEQFF
NA,once,TRBJ1-3,TRBV4-1,TGCGCCAGCAGCCCCACTCACCTCTCTGGAAACACCATATATTTT,CASSPTHLSGNTIYF
NA,NA,TRBJ1-2,TRBV9,TGTGCCAGCAGCGTACCGGAGGGGCAGGGCTATGGCTACACCTTC,CASSVPEGQGYGYTF
NA,NA,TRBJ1-5,TRBV10-1,TGCGCCAGCAGTGAGTCGGAGGTCCATCAGCCCCAGCATTTT,CASSESEVHQPQHF
TRBD1,NA,TRBJ1-2,TRBV7-8,TGTGCCAGCAGCTTAGAGGGCAGGGGGCAAGGCTACACCTTC,CASSLEGRGQGYTF
NA,NA,TRBJ1-5,TRBV27,TGTGCCAGCAGTTTATTCGGCAGGTCTCCCAATCAGCCCCAGCATTTT,CASSLFGRSPNQPQHF
TRBD2,once,TRBJ2-1,TRBV10-1,TGCGCCACCTCGACTAGCGGGACCTACAATGAGCAGTTCTTC,CATSTSGTYNEQFF
NA,NA,TRBJ1-3,TRBV2,TGTGCCAGCAGTGACGTCCGTAACTCTGGAAACACCATATATTTT,CASSDVRNSGNTIYF
NA,medium-sized,TRBJ1-5,TRBV19,TGTGCCAGTACCATAGGGGGGGGGAAGCCCCAGCATTTT,CASTIGGGKPQHF
NA,NA,TRBJ1-6,TRBV9,TGTGCCAGCAGCAGCGGAGGAAATTCACCCCTCCACTTT,CASSSGGNSPLHF
NA,NA,TRBJ1-1,TRBV11-3,TGTGCCAGCAGCTTAGGTAACAGGAACACTGAAGCTTTCTTT,CASSLGNRNTEAFF
TRBD2,few,TRBJ2-7,TRBV29-1,TGCAGCGCCTCCCCGGCGGGGGGCTACGAGCAGTACTTC,CSASPAGGYEQYF
TRBD1,NA,TRBJ2-3,TRBV7-2,TGTGCCAGCAGCTCGACAGGGGGCGGCGATACGCAGTATTTT,CASSSTGGGDTQYF
TRBD2,NA,TRBJ2-7,TRBV28,TGTGCCAGCATGATTCGGGGGGGAGCCTACGAGCAGTACTTC,CASMIRGGAYEQYF
NA,NA,TRBJ2-1,TRBV19,TGTGCCAGTAGTTCCTTGGAGGAGCTAAACAATGAGCAGTTCTTC,CASSSLEELNNEQFF
TRBD1,once,TRBJ2-7,TRBV28,TGTGCCAGCAGCATCGCCGGGACAGGGGCTTACGAGCAGTACTTC,CASSIAGTGAYEQYF
NA,few,TRBJ2-7,TRBV11-1,TGTGCCAGCAGCTCTGTAGGTAATTACGGGAGAAGGTCCTACGAGCAGTACTTC,CASSSVGNYGRRSYEQYF
TRBD1,NA,TRBJ1-2,TRBV11-2,TGTGCCAGCAGCTTCAATACAGGGGGCGCCGTAAGCACCTTC,CASSFNTGGAVSTF
NA,NA,TRBJ1-3,TRBV5-1,TGCGCCAGCAGCTTTAACGGGGAATCTGGAAACACCATATATTTT,CASSFNGESGNTIYF
NA,once,TRBJ2-7,TRBV6-5,TGTGCCAGCAGTGCCACCAGGGTCTCCTACGAGCAGTACTTC,CASSATRVSYEQYF
NA,NA,TRBJ2-7,TRBV6-1,TGTGCCAGCAGTGAACCGGCTAGCGTCAGGGAGCAGTACTTC,CASSEPASVREQYF
NA,NA,TRBJ2-3,TRBV28,TGTGCCAGCAGTTTGGGCGGGATGGGGGATGATACGCAGTATTTT,CASSLGGMGDDTQYF
NA,NA,TRBJ1-5,TRBV7-3,TGTGCCAGCAGCCCTCACAGGGCGATCTCGAGCAATCAGCCCCAGCATTTT,CASSPHRAISSNQPQHF
NA,once,TRBJ1-2,TRBV7-3,TGTGCCAGCAGCCCTGTGGCAGGGAAGGAATACACCTTC,CASSPVAGKEYTF
NA,NA,TRBJ2-5,TRBV4-1,TGCGCCAGCAGCCAAGACTGGGCGGGTCAAGAGACCCAGTACTTC,CASSQDWAGQETQYF
NA,NA,TRBJ1-1,TRBV11-2,TGTGCCAGCAGCTTGGAGAGGATGAACACTAAAGCTTTCTTT,CASSLERMNTKAFF
NA,NA,TRBJ2-7,TRBV5-1,TGCGCCAGCAGCTGGGCTAGCGAAACCTCCTACGCGCAGTACTTC,CASSWASETSYAQYF